This T cell receptor (beta chain) came from a study of identifying expanded T cells in peripheral blood. The data were produced by immunoSEQ multiplex PCR, yet TCRdb's version contains in-frame clones alone and is incomplete. The sample lists around 100,000 clones; more than 70% were seen once. Study results and limitations: Clone count variance between approximately two-week samples rose with total template count.

No infections or other immune events were documented during collection. In regard to this clone: Its antigen is unidentified.

The CDR3 contains 14 residues. V was clipped by 10 bases and J by 3 bases; unmatched bases: 11. The V gene's germline CDR1 is ENHRY and CDR2 SYGVKD. Sequencing input: blood. This chain uses TRBV10-3 with TRBJ2-5; 7 bases are shared with TRBD1. This clonotype was obtained from a person aged 18 to 75 in good health. CDR3 DNA: TGTGCCACCGGGCCCGGGACAGAGAAAGAGACCCAGTACTTC. Its protein product is CATGPGTEKETQYF.